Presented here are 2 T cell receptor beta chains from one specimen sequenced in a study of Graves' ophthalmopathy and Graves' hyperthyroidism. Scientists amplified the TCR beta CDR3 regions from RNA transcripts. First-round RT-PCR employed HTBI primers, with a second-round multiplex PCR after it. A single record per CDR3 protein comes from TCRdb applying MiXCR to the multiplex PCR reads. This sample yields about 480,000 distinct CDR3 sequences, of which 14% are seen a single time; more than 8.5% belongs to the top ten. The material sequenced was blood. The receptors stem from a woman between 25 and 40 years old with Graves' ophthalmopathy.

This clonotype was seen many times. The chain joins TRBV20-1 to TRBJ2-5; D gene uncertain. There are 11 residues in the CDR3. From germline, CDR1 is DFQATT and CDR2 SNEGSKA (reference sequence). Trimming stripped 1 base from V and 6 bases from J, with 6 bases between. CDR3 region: CSARGGKTQYF. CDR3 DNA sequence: TGCAGTGCTAGAGGGGGAAAGACCCAGTACTTC.

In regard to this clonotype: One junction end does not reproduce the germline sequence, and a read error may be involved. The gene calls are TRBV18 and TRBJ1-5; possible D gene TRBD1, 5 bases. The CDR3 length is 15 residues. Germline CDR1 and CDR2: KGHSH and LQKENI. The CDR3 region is CASSPRLTRGLPQQF. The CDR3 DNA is TGTGCCAGCTCACCACGACTGACGCGGGGGTTGCCCCAGCAGTTT.